The sequence of this T cell receptor (beta chain) was determined in a study of vaccination effects on CD4 cells after COVID-19. The data were produced by immunoSEQ multiplex PCR, yet TCRdb's version contains in-frame clones alone and is incomplete. The data hold tens of thousands of clones, with 55% to 80% observed a single time. Germline CDR1 and CDR2: SGDLS and YYNGEE. V was pared by 0 bases and J by 1 base, with 9 bases of the junction left unmatched. This CDR3 region has 17 residues. Expansion of antigen-specific CD4+ T cells with viral peptide pools was carried out by the ViraFEST assay before sequencing. The culture ran for roughly ten days before CD4+ T cells were isolated. Negative nucleocapsid antibody tests before and after vaccination confirmed no previous SARS-CoV-2 infection. About this clone: Antigen: not known.

The receptor's source is a human donor who received a COVID-19 vaccine. The sequencing used CD4+ T cells from PBMCs cultured with SARS-CoV-2 spike peptides, collected before COVID-19 vaccination. The chain uses TRBV9 and TRBJ1-1; TRBD1 matches 7 bases. The CDR3 DNA follows: TGTGCCAGCAGCGTAGGAAGAGGGGGCGCAGGGAACACTGAAGCTTTCTTT. This gives the protein CASSVGRGGAGNTEAFF.